The present TCR beta chain was sequenced within a study of blood T cell repertoires in COVID-19. Study in general: Acute and convalescent COVID-19 specimens originated in the United States, Italy and Spain. From T cells, B-cell-depleted T cells, or PBMCs came the material, which was cDNA or gDNA.

This CDR3 spans 15 amino acids. The germline V gene encodes CDR1 SGHTA and CDR2 FQGNSA. With 1 base clipped from V and 4 bases from J, the junction kept 2 bases outside the gene matches. In the authors' methods: It was from reference gene primer amplification that nucleated cell counts were estimated. Repertoires were generated with immunoSEQ multiplex PCR, while TCRdb's copy carries only in-frame clones and drops some. V and J calls and clone size follow that table, whereas D and trimming were derived from the DNA. Here the sample spans 200,000 to 250,000 clones, over 80% being singletons. The rearrangement joins TRBV7-2 to TRBJ2-5, with 11 nucleotides matching TRBD1. This TCR derives from a woman between 65 and 79 years old with active or convalescent COVID-19. Sequencing was carried out using peripheral blood. CDR3 region: CASSLGGTGGETQYF. CDR3 bases: TGTGCCAGCAGCTTAGGCGGGACAGGGGGAGAGACCCAGTACTTC.